A single sample gave rise to the 12 T cell receptor beta chains below, sequenced in a study of identifying expanded T cells in peripheral blood. The repertoire was sequenced with immunoSEQ multiplex PCR; TCRdb's copy has only in-frame clones and lacks some. The table includes about 50,000 clones, approximately 83% detected once. Source material: blood. These receptors were collected from a person between 18 and 75 years old in good health.

This clone was detected once. J is TRBJ2-5 and V is TRBV29-1; tentatively, D is TRBD2 (6 bases). Per the germline V gene, CDR1 is SQVTM and CDR2 is ANQGSEA. The CDR3 runs 14 residues. The V and J ends lost 0 bases and 5 bases respectively, with 13 bases between them. CDR3 coding DNA: TGCAGCGTTGAAGACCCGGGAGCCCGGGAGACCCAGTACTTC. Its protein product is CSVEDPGARETQYF.

The genes are TRBV2 and TRBJ1-1, with D possibly TRBD1 on 6 matching bases. Deletions cut 4 bases from V and 4 bases from J, with 13 bases between. Germline CDR1 SNHLY, CDR2 FYNNEI. The CDR3 contains 14 residues. Written as DNA, the CDR3 is TGTGCCAGCAGTGGACAGGCGGAAAGCACTGAAGCTTTCTTT. Encoded protein: CASSGQAESTEAFF.

This chain connects TRBV11-2 to TRBJ1-1; a possible D gene is TRBD1 (5 bases). This CDR3 region has 14 residues. The V and J ends lost 8 bases and 1 base respectively, with 14 bases between them. Looked up from germline, CDR1 is SGHAT and CDR2 is FQNNGV. DNA for the CDR3: TGTGCCAGCCCTCCGGGACGAAAGAACACTGAAGCTTTCTTT. This gives the protein CASPPGRKNTEAFF.

The rearrangement links TRBV10-3 to TRBJ2-7, with 15 bases lining up with TRBD2. The CDR3 extends over 19 amino acids. V gave up 3 bases and J gave up 3 bases; unmatched junction bases: 12. Per germline, CDR1 ENHRY and CDR2 SYGVKD. The CDR3 reads CAISDSGLAGGMGYYEQYF. In nucleotides, the CDR3 is TGTGCCATCAGTGACTCGGGACTAGCGGGAGGAATGGGATACTACGAGCAGTACTTC.

The chain has TRBV5-4 and TRBJ2-7, with TRBD1 matching over 7 bases. J gave up 7 bases and V 3 bases, and 7 bases lay outside the gene matches. The germline CDR1 and CDR2 sequences are SGHNT and YYREEE (reference sequence). CDR3 size: 13 residues. CDR3 nucleotide sequence: TGTGCCAGCAGCTCGACAGGGACGGGGGAGCAGTACTTC. Translation: CASSSTGTGEQYF.

This clone turned up a few times. The rearrangement uses TRBV4-2 and TRBJ2-2; D is unclear. Germline CDR1 is LGHNA and CDR2 is YNFKEQ. This CDR3 is 15 amino acids long. Trimming pared 4 bases from V and 3 bases from J, leaving 12 bases between. The DNA of the CDR3 is TGTGCCAGCAGCCGGCACGCCGTCGACACCGGGGAGCTGTTTTTT. Translated: CASSRHAVDTGELFF.

This clone was recorded only once. CDR3 region: CASSPGTGPSYEQYF. The DNA for the CDR3 is TGTGCCAGTAGTCCTGGGACAGGGCCGTCCTACGAGCAGTACTTC. The chain combines TRBV19 with TRBJ2-7; 9 positions agree with TRBD1. The CDR3 is made up of 15 amino acids. CDR1 is LNHDA, CDR2 SQIVND, per germline (reference sequence). Unmatched junction bases numbered 6, after V lost 5 bases and J lost 1 base. Full variable domain (outside the CDR3, taken from reference TRBV19 and TRBJ2-7): DGGITQSPKYLFRKEGQNVTLSCEQNLNHDAMYWYRQDPGQGLRLIYYSQIVNDFQKGDIAEGYSVSREKKESFPLTVTSAQKNPTAFYLCASSPGTGPSYEQYFGPGTRLTVT.

This chain links TRBV5-1 with TRBJ1-1, with a tentative D call TRBD1 (6 bases). Germline V lookup: CDR1 SGHRS, CDR2 YFSETQ. Trimming shortened V by 0 bases and J by 10 bases, and 16 bases separated the two germline ends. The CDR3 length is 14 residues. The CDR3 DNA is TGCGCCAGCAGCTTGGTCAGTTCATTACAGGGAGCTTTCTTT. It encodes CASSLVSSLQGAFF.

V usage is TRBV5-1 and J usage is TRBJ2-3; 7 bases fit TRBD2. V was clipped by 4 bases and J by 0 bases; unmatched bases: 5. Germline values: CDR1 SGHRS, CDR2 YFSETQ. The CDR3 length is 15 residues. The CDR3 bases are TGCGCCAGCAGCACCGAGCGGGGAAGCACAGATACGCAGTATTTT. Encoded protein: CASSTERGSTDTQYF.

The chain is built from TRBV11-1 and TRBJ1-1; unclear D gene. The CDR3 loop spans 11 amino acids. Germline V CDR1 and CDR2: SGHAT, FQDESV (reference sequence). V lost 5 bases and J 6 bases, leaving 7 bases between the germline ends. The CDR3 DNA is TGTGCCAGCAGCCCTTCATCTGAAGCTTTCTTT. Protein: CASSPSSEAFF.

This rearrangement joins TRBV27 to TRBJ2-1; D possibly corresponds to TRBD2 (6 bases). Germline V lookup: CDR1 MNHEY, CDR2 SMNVEV (reference sequence). This CDR3 has 14 residues. Deletions cut 3 bases from V and 6 bases from J, with 12 bases between. The CDR3 here is CASSFHSGGNEQFF. In DNA form, the CDR3 reads TGTGCCAGCAGTTTCCACTCCGGGGGCAATGAGCAGTTCTTC.

The rearrangement links TRBV2 to TRBJ1-2, with 7 bases fitting TRBD1. CDR1 SNHLY and CDR2 FYNNEI come from the germline V gene. This CDR3 is 14 amino acids long. V shed 6 bases and J 3 bases; nucleotides not matched to a gene: 7. The CDR3 DNA reads as TGTGCCAGCAGACGGAGACAGGGCGACTATGGCTACACCTTC. It is translated as CASRRRQGDYGYTF.